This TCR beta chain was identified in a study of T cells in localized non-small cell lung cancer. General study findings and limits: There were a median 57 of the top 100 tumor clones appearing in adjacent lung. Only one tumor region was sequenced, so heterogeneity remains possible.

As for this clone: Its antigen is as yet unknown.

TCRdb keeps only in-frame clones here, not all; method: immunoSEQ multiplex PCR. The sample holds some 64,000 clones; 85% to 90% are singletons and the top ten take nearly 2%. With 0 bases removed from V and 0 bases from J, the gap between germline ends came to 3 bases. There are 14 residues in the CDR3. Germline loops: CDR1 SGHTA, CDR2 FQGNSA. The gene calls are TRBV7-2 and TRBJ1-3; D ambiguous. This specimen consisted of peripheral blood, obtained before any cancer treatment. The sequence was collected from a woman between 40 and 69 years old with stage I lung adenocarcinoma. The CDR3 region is CASSLAGSGNTIYF. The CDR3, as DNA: TGTGCCAGCAGCTTAGCGGGCTCTGGAAACACCATATATTTT.